These 21 T cell receptor beta chains came from one sample sequenced in a study of blood T cell repertoires in COVID-19. The repertoire was sequenced with immunoSEQ multiplex PCR; TCRdb's copy has only in-frame clones and lacks some. The table includes roughly 280,000 clones, around 90% detected once. The source material was peripheral blood. Receptors originate from a woman aged 55-70 years with COVID-19, enrolled during active disease.

This clone was seen a handful of times. The V call is TRBV28, the J call TRBJ2-7; possibly TRBD2 for D (5 bases). In germline, CDR1 is MDHEN, CDR2 SYDVKM. There are 14 residues in the CDR3. The V end lost 6 bases, the J end lost 6 bases, and 18 bases lay between the germline ends. CDR3 sequence reads: CASSRSGIRLEQYF. The CDR3 nucleotides read TGTGCCAGCAGCCGATCCGGGATAAGACTCGAGCAGTACTTC.

This chain connects TRBV5-1 to TRBJ1-1, with 10 positions matching TRBD1. The CDR3 sequence is 16 residues long. V shed 0 bases, J shed 6 bases, and the junction held 8 bases outside the gene matches. CDR1 SGHRS and CDR2 YFSETQ come from the germline V gene. The CDR3 loop reads CASSLAVGTGVSEAFF. CDR3 in DNA: TGCGCCAGCAGCTTGGCAGTAGGGACAGGGGTATCTGAAGCTTTCTTT.

This chain uses TRBV7-8 with TRBJ2-7; the D gene is possibly TRBD2 (5 bases). The germline gives CDR1 SGHVS, CDR2 FQNEAQ. This CDR3 is 13 amino acids long. V was pared by 3 bases and J by 2 bases, with 8 bases between. Here the CDR3 reads CASSLRVPYEQYF. The DNA for the CDR3 is TGTGCCAGCAGCTTGAGGGTCCCCTACGAGCAGTACTTC.

The chain employs TRBV28 and TRBJ1-1; maybe TRBD1 (5 bases). V was cut by 3 bases and J by 5 bases, with 13 bases left in between. CDR1 and CDR2 (germline): MDHEN, SYDVKM. The CDR3 is 14 amino acids. The CDR3 DNA reads TGTGCCAGCAGTTTGCCAGGGCTAGGGACTGAAGCTTTCTTT. This encodes CASSLPGLGTEAFF.

This clone was recorded a few times. This chain joins TRBV9 and TRBJ2-7; the match to TRBD1 covers 9 bases. CDR1 is SGDLS and CDR2 is YYNGEE in the germline V gene. V lost 4 bases, J lost 5 bases, and 10 bases stayed unmatched. The CDR3 spans 15 residues. CDR3 amino acids: CASSITGTGWDEQYF. The CDR3 region has the DNA TGTGCCAGCAGCATCACCGGGACAGGGTGGGACGAGCAGTACTTC. Supplemented by reference TRBV9 and TRBJ2-7, the full variable domain reads DSGVTQTPKHLITATGQRVTLRCSPRSGDLSVYWYQQSLDQGLQFLIQYYNGEERAKGNILERFSAQQFPDLHSELNLSSLELGDSALYFCASSITGTGWDEQYFGPGTRLTVT.

The genes are TRBV18 and TRBJ2-1; the match to TRBD2 covers 9 bases. J gave up 6 bases and V 2 bases, and 5 bases lay outside the gene matches. The CDR3 is 15 amino acids. Looked up from germline, CDR1 is KGHSH and CDR2 is LQKENI. CDR3 in DNA: TGTGCCAGCTCACCAGGTAGCGGGAGCCCCAATGAGCAGTTCTTC. Protein sequence: CASSPGSGSPNEQFF.

The CDR3 DNA follows: TGTGCCAGCAGTGCCCCAGGGGGCGCAGATACGCAGTATTTT. This codes for CASSAPGGADTQYF. V gene TRBV28 combines with J gene TRBJ2-3; 8 bases are shared with TRBD1. The CDR3 runs to 14 residues. Germline V gives CDR1 MDHEN, CDR2 SYDVKM. J lost 4 bases, V lost 5 bases, and 5 bases had no gene match.

The rearrangement uses TRBV30 and TRBJ1-2; no clear D gene. The ends were cut back, 0 bases at V and 4 bases at J, with 9 bases in the middle. The germline gives CDR1 GTSNPN, CDR2 SVGIG (reference sequence). CDR3 length equals 13 residues. The CDR3: CAWSVRGGYGYTF. The CDR3 nucleotides are TGTGCCTGGAGTGTTCGGGGTGGCTATGGCTACACCTTC.

The chain employs TRBV19 and TRBJ2-2; tentative D call: TRBD2 (6 bases). Trimming stripped 6 bases from V and 1 base from J, with 15 bases between. The germline V gene has CDR1 LNHDA and CDR2 SQIVND (reference sequence). The CDR3 has 16 residues. The CDR3 DNA sequence: TGTGCCAGTAGAGGAGTGGGACTTATGAACACCGGGGAGCTGTTTTTT. Translating it yields CASRGVGLMNTGELFF. The complete variable domain, with remaining parts taken from reference TRBV19 and TRBJ2-2, reads DGGITQSPKYLFRKEGQNVTLSCEQNLNHDAMYWYRQDPGQGLRLIYYSQIVNDFQKGDIAEGYSVSREKKESFPLTVTSAQKNPTAFYLCASRGVGLMNTGELFFGEGSRLTVL.

The gene calls are TRBV7-7 and TRBJ2-5; TRBD1 aligns across 7 bases. V lost 1 base to trimming and J lost 5 bases; unmatched junction nucleotides: 7. From germline, CDR1 is SSHAT and CDR2 FNYEAQ (reference sequence). The CDR3 consists of 15 residues. This chain's CDR3 is CASSLGEGARETQYF. The CDR3 region has the DNA TGTGCCAGCAGCTTAGGAGAGGGGGCTCGTGAGACCCAGTACTTC.

The chain joins TRBV19 to TRBJ1-4; D perhaps matches TRBD1 (5 bases). V lost 7 bases and J 8 bases, leaving 17 bases between the germline ends. Germline V lookup: CDR1 LNHDA, CDR2 SQIVND (reference sequence). The CDR3 spans 14 residues. The CDR3 spells CASNRSLKEEKLFF. CDR3 sequence (DNA): TGTGCCAGTAACAGGAGCCTAAAGGAGGAAAAACTGTTTTTT.

This clone was observed a single time. V gene TRBV18 combines with J gene TRBJ1-1; 7 bases match TRBD1. Trimming removed 6 bases from V and 4 bases from J; junction bases left unmatched: 8. Germline CDR1 and CDR2: KGHSH and LQKENI. The CDR3 is made up of 14 amino acids. CDR3 in DNA: TGTGCCAGCTCGCCTGACAGGGCGAGCACTGAAGCTTTCTTT. Its translation is CASSPDRASTEAFF. Complete variable domain (other parts from reference TRBV18 and TRBJ1-1): NAGVMQNPRHLVRRRGQEARLRCSPMKGHSHVYWYRQLPEEGLKFMVYLQKENIIDESGMPKERFSAEFPKEGPSILRIQQVVRGDSAAYFCASSPDRASTEAFFGQGTRLTVV.

The genes are TRBV2 and TRBJ1-1; 9 bases match TRBD1. CDR3 length: 15 residues. The ends lost 4 bases at V and 0 bases at J; junction bases unmatched: 3. The germline V gene has CDR1 SNHLY and CDR2 FYNNEI. CDR3 DNA: TGTGCCAGCAGTGCCCGGACAGGGGTGAACACTGAAGCTTTCTTT. It codes for CASSARTGVNTEAFF.

The V call is TRBV28, the J call TRBJ2-1; D remains ambiguous. Trimming pared 6 bases from V and 8 bases from J, leaving 17 bases between. This CDR3 has 14 residues. Germline-derived CDR1 and CDR2 are MDHEN and SYDVKM. The CDR3 spells CASSSPPSADEQFF. The CDR3, as DNA: TGTGCCAGCAGCTCCCCCCCAAGCGCGGATGAGCAGTTCTTC. The entire variable domain, with the rest obtained from reference TRBV28 and TRBJ2-1, is as follows: DVKVTQSSRYLVKRTGEKVFLECVQDMDHENMFWYRQDPGLGLRLIYFSYDVKMKEKGDIPEGYSVSREKKERFSLILESASTNQTSMYLCASSSPPSADEQFFGPGTRLTVL.

This chain uses TRBV28 with TRBJ2-5, with 11 bases identical to TRBD2. The CDR3 is 18 amino acids. Germline-derived CDR1 and CDR2 are MDHEN and SYDVKM. After removal of 5 bases from V and 1 base from J, the junction contained 12 bases not matched to a gene. In DNA, the CDR3 is TGTGCCAGCAGTGGGTTGGGGCTAGCGGGAGGTATCCAAGAGACCCAGTACTTC. Protein: CASSGLGLAGGIQETQYF.

The chain combines TRBV19 with TRBJ2-1; 9 bases are shared with TRBD2. Germline V gene data show CDR1 as LNHDA and CDR2 as SQIVND (reference sequence). This CDR3 is 13 amino acids long. V trimming: 5 bases; J trimming: 13 bases; junction bases outside the gene matches: 9. The CDR3, as DNA: TGTGCCAGTAGTCGCGTAGCGGGAGCCCTTCAGTTCTTC. Protein: CASSRVAGALQFF.

The V call is TRBV5-1, the J call TRBJ2-2; D perhaps matches TRBD2 (5 bases). CDR3 size: 14 residues. Germline V gives CDR1 SGHRS, CDR2 YFSETQ. Deletions cut 5 bases from V and 7 bases from J, with 15 bases between. Here the CDR3 DNA reads TGCGCCAGCAGTCTTGACCCGGGAATCGGGGAGCTGTTTTTT. It translates to CASSLDPGIGELFF.

The chain couples TRBV20-1 to TRBJ1-5; TRBD1 matches 9 bases. This CDR3 is built from 16 residues. V shed 3 bases and J 7 bases; nucleotides not matched to a gene: 13. The germline gives CDR1 DFQATT, CDR2 SNEGSKA (reference sequence). CDR3 sequence (DNA): TGCAGTGCTAGTCGACGCACAGGGGGCAGGGGCCAGCCCCAGCATTTT. Translating it yields CSASRRTGGRGQPQHF.

This sequence joins TRBV6-5 and TRBJ1-6; the match to TRBD1 covers 9 bases. J gave up 8 bases and V 11 bases, and 13 bases lay outside the gene matches. Germline V gene lookup returns CDR1 MNHEY and CDR2 SVGAGI. The CDR3 runs 15 residues. The CDR3 DNA reads TGTGCCGCCAGACCGGGACAGGGAATGGATTCACCCCTCCACTTT. It yields the protein CAARPGQGMDSPLHF.

V usage is TRBV19 and J usage is TRBJ2-1, with TRBD2 matching 10 bases. CDR3 length: 15 amino acids. Germline V lookup: CDR1 LNHDA, CDR2 SQIVND (reference sequence). V shed 1 base, J shed 6 bases, and the junction held 3 bases outside the gene matches. The CDR3 DNA is TGTGCCAGTAGTATAGGCCAGCGGGAGGGCAATGAGCAGTTCTTC. Its translation: CASSIGQREGNEQFF.

The V call is TRBV6-5, the J call TRBJ1-5; 7 bases agree with TRBD1. Germline CDR1 is MNHEY and CDR2 is SVGAGI. V was pared by 6 bases and J by 0 bases, with 5 bases of the junction left unmatched. The CDR3 is 15 residues long. CDR3 residues: CASREGQYSNQPQHF. For the CDR3, the DNA is TGTGCCAGCAGAGAGGGACAGTATAGCAATCAGCCCCAGCATTTT.